The 26 T cell receptor beta chains presented below share a single source sample, sequenced in a study of PD-1 blockade in classical Hodgkin lymphoma. Time point of the sample: cycle 4 day 1 (C4D1), after six to seven weeks of nivolumab. Every one of the patients relapsed after autologous stem cell transplantation (brentuximab vedotin exposure was variable). With magnetic negative selection, CD4+ T cells were purified from PBMCs that had been thawed. Profiling relied on immunoSEQ multiplex PCR, and the TCRdb table lists in-frame clones only, not all of them. The data show around 11,000 clones, approximately 81% seen once. The source material was CD4+ T cells from blood, sampled before the fourth cycle of nivolumab. Source of these receptors: a human donor with classical Hodgkin lymphoma.

The gene calls are TRBV4-2 and TRBJ1-3, with a tentative D call TRBD1 (5 bases). This CDR3 is built from 15 residues. The ends were cut back, 0 bases at V and 7 bases at J, with 13 bases in the middle. Germline V gene sequence: CDR1 LGHNA, CDR2 YNFKEQ. For the CDR3, the DNA is TGTGCCAGCAGCCAAGATATCACAGGCGGCAACACCATATATTTT. As protein: CASSQDITGGNTIYF.

This chain joins TRBV11-2 and TRBJ2-3, with 14 bases that match TRBD2. Germline V gene sequence: CDR1 SGHAT, CDR2 FQNNGV. This CDR3 is 16 amino acids long. V trimming: 5 bases; J trimming: 4 bases; junction bases outside the gene matches: 5. The CDR3 sequence: CASSPRLAGGSDTQYF. In DNA, the CDR3 is TGTGCCAGCAGCCCGAGACTAGCGGGAGGGTCAGATACGCAGTATTTT.

The chain recombines TRBV6-5 with TRBJ1-1, with a weak D call TRBD1 (5 bases). The CDR3 sequence is 14 residues long. In germline, CDR1 is MNHEY, CDR2 SVGAGI. V lost 2 bases, J lost 1 base, and 8 bases lay in between. Written as DNA, the CDR3 is TGTGCCAGCAGTTACAGGGGCCAGAACACTGAAGCTTTCTTT. Translated: CASSYRGQNTEAFF.

The chain has TRBV5-1 and TRBJ2-1; TRBD2 aligns across 10 bases. The germline CDR1 and CDR2 sequences are SGHRS and YFSETQ. V trimming: 2 bases; J trimming: 3 bases; junction bases outside the gene matches: 5. The CDR3 runs to 16 residues. The CDR3 region is CASSLWSGRDYNEQFF. The CDR3 coding sequence is TGCGCCAGCAGCTTATGGAGCGGGAGGGACTACAATGAGCAGTTCTTC.

The chain has TRBV19 and TRBJ1-1; 7 bases match TRBD1. The junction had 4 bases not matched to a gene; V was cut back by 9 bases and J by 0 bases. Looked up from germline, CDR1 is LNHDA and CDR2 is SQIVND (reference sequence). The CDR3 has 13 residues. The CDR3 coding sequence is TGTGCCAGCACGACAGGGTTGAACACTGAAGCTTTCTTT. It codes for CASTTGLNTEAFF.

This clone was recorded a few times. The gene calls are TRBV6-5 and TRBJ1-6, with TRBD1 identical over 8 bases. The CDR3 runs 15 residues. V dropped 6 bases and J dropped 7; count of bases not matched to a gene: 8. Germline loops: CDR1 MNHEY, CDR2 SVGAGI. The CDR3 region is CASRLQTGDNSPLHF. CDR3 DNA sequence: TGTGCCAGCAGGCTTCAGACAGGGGACAATTCACCCCTCCACTTT.

This chain links TRBV5-4 with TRBJ1-3; D is ambiguous. CDR3 length: 15 residues. Trimming cost V 0 bases and J 0 bases, with 7 bases left between them. CDR1 SGHNT and CDR2 YYREEE come from the germline V gene (reference sequence). CDR3 sequence (DNA): TGTGCCAGCAGCTTGGACAACCTCTCTGGAAACACCATATATTTT. Residues: CASSLDNLSGNTIYF.

By sample fraction, this clone is medium-sized. This chain uses TRBV7-2 with TRBJ2-1; a possible D gene is TRBD2 (6 bases). The CDR3 is 15 amino acids. Germline loops: CDR1 SGHTA, CDR2 FQGNSA. V was clipped by 6 bases and J by 0 bases, with 12 bases between them. The chain's CDR3 is CASRSPGLSYNEQFF. The CDR3, as DNA: TGTGCCAGCAGATCTCCGGGACTCTCCTACAATGAGCAGTTCTTC.

This clone has only a few counts. The chain links TRBV2 to TRBJ2-2; tentatively, D is TRBD1 (6 bases). Per the germline V gene, CDR1 is SNHLY and CDR2 is FYNNEI. This CDR3 has 17 residues. With 2 bases removed from V and 2 bases from J, the gap between germline ends came to 15 bases. The CDR3 loop is CASSESLWGTNTGELFF. The CDR3 DNA sequence: TGTGCCAGCAGTGAATCACTTTGGGGGACAAACACCGGGGAGCTGTTTTTT.

This clone was seen a handful of times. V gene TRBV28 combines with J gene TRBJ1-2; 10 bases match TRBD1. Trimming at V came to 6 bases and at J to 4 bases, leaving 11 bases not matched to a gene. Germline loops: CDR1 MDHEN, CDR2 SYDVKM. The CDR3 spans 16 residues. In DNA form, the CDR3 reads TGTGCCAGCAGCTTCGATCGACAGGGGGCAGGCTATGGCTACACCTTC. Protein: CASSFDRQGAGYGYTF.

The rearrangement uses TRBV2 and TRBJ1-5; possible D gene TRBD1, 6 bases. The V gene's germline CDR1 is SNHLY and CDR2 FYNNEI. This CDR3 is built from 15 residues. V was clipped by 8 bases and J by 7 bases, with 21 bases between them. CDR3 sequence reads: CASVALGGAGQPQHF. CDR3 coding DNA: TGTGCCAGCGTGGCCCTGGGGGGGGCAGGGCAGCCCCAGCATTTT.

This clone was counted once. CDR3 loop: CASSQVRLAVYNEQFF. The CDR3 coding sequence is TGCGCCAGCAGCCAAGTAAGGCTAGCGGTTTACAATGAGCAGTTCTTC. V usage is TRBV4-1 and J usage is TRBJ2-1, with 7 bases aligning to TRBD2. Germline values: CDR1 MGHRA, CDR2 YSYEKL. Losses at the gene ends were 1 base for V and 4 bases for J; bases not matched to a gene: 7. The CDR3 spans 16 residues.

There are a few counts of this clone. The chain employs TRBV19 and TRBJ2-2, with TRBD1 matching 8 bases. J lost 7 bases, V lost 5 bases, and 6 bases had no gene match. CDR1 is LNHDA, CDR2 SQIVND, per germline (reference sequence). The CDR3 contains 14 residues. The CDR3 coding sequence is TGTGCCAGTAGTTTCCAGGGGGCGGACGGGGAGCTGTTTTTT. As protein: CASSFQGADGELFF.

The chain employs TRBV28 and TRBJ1-4, with D possibly matching TRBD1 (6 bases). Germline CDR1 MDHEN, CDR2 SYDVKM. Trimming took off 5 bases at V and 5 bases at J, with 18 bases between the two ends. CDR3 length equals 16 residues. CDR3 amino acids: CASSTLPGQANEKLFF. The CDR3 region has the DNA TGTGCCAGCAGTACTTTACCGGGACAAGCAAATGAAAAACTGTTTTTT. The full variable domain, in which reference TRBV28 and TRBJ1-4 provide the parts outside the CDR3, is DVKVTQSSRYLVKRTGEKVFLECVQDMDHENMFWYRQDPGLGLRLIYFSYDVKMKEKGDIPEGYSVSREKKERFSLILESASTNQTSMYLCASSTLPGQANEKLFFGSGTQLSVL.

This rearrangement joins TRBV6-5 to TRBJ2-7; TRBD1 is a possible D gene (5 bases). This CDR3 is 15 amino acids long. Trimming took 7 bases from V and 5 from J, leaving 21 bases between them. Germline lookup yields CDR1 MNHEY and CDR2 SVGAGI. This chain's CDR3 is CASKLNRQGRHEQYF. The CDR3 region has the DNA TGTGCCAGCAAACTAAATAGGCAGGGTCGGCACGAGCAGTACTTC.

V is TRBV5-4 and J is TRBJ2-5; possibly TRBD1 or TRBD2 for D (6 bases each). The CDR3 sequence is 15 residues long. V lost 1 base and J 4 bases, leaving 14 bases between the germline ends. From germline, CDR1 is SGHNT and CDR2 YYREEE (reference sequence). CDR3 sequence (DNA): TGTGCCAGCAGCTTGTTCAGGGGAGGTTCAGAGACCCAGTACTTC. Amino acid sequence: CASSLFRGGSETQYF.

This clone was seen only once. The genes are TRBV10-2 and TRBJ1-2; 7 bases align to TRBD1. CDR1 is WSHSY and CDR2 is SAAADI in the germline V gene. With 2 bases clipped from V and 3 bases from J, the junction kept 6 bases outside the gene matches. The CDR3 is made up of 15 amino acids. This CDR3 reads CASSETGDGDYGYTF. CDR3 coding DNA: TGCGCCAGCAGTGAGACAGGGGACGGCGACTATGGCTACACCTTC.

This sequence joins TRBV27 and TRBJ2-1, with 13 bases matching TRBD2. Germline CDR1 reads MNHEY; CDR2 reads SMNVEV (reference sequence). V shed 5 bases and J 4 bases; nucleotides not matched to a gene: 2. The CDR3 is made up of 15 amino acids. CDR3 sequence reads: CASSILAGGYNEQFF. CDR3 DNA: TGTGCCAGCAGTATACTAGCGGGAGGGTACAATGAGCAGTTCTTC.

The gene calls are TRBV19 and TRBJ1-2; a weak D match, TRBD1 (5 bases). CDR1 is LNHDA and CDR2 is SQIVND in the germline V gene (reference sequence). V was clipped by 8 bases and J by 3 bases, with 16 bases between them. This CDR3 comprises 14 residues. The DNA of the CDR3 is TGTGCCAGTGCGAGACAGTTCGGGGACTATGGCTACACCTTC. It is translated as CASARQFGDYGYTF.

The chain joins TRBV18 to TRBJ2-2; TRBD1 is a possible D gene (6 bases). The CDR3 runs to 16 residues. CDR1 and CDR2 from the germline V gene are KGHSH and LQKENI. V gave up 2 bases and J gave up 5 bases, with 15 bases separating them. The CDR3 region is CASSPELTGWTGELFF. For the CDR3, the DNA is TGTGCCAGCTCACCAGAGCTTACAGGGTGGACCGGGGAGCTGTTTTTT.

The chain combines TRBV28 with TRBJ2-7; D might be TRBD1 (5 bases). This CDR3 comprises 11 residues. The germline V and J ends were trimmed by 6 bases and 4 bases, with 7 bases remaining between them. From germline, CDR1 is MDHEN and CDR2 SYDVKM. The CDR3 region is CASSQGYEQYF. The CDR3 nucleotides are TGTGCCAGCAGCCAGGGTTACGAGCAGTACTTC.

V and J are TRBV2 and TRBJ2-7; the match to TRBD1 covers 7 bases. V lost 6 bases, J lost 5 bases, and 10 bases stayed unmatched. The CDR3 spans 14 residues. Germline V lookup: CDR1 SNHLY, CDR2 FYNNEI. CDR3 loop: CASRRQGGRDEQYF. CDR3 nucleotides: TGTGCCAGCAGGAGACAGGGCGGACGTGACGAGCAGTACTTC.

The V and J genes are TRBV4-2 and TRBJ2-7; possibly TRBD1 for D (6 bases). Germline V CDR1 and CDR2: LGHNA, YNFKEQ. The V gene lost 3 bases and the J gene lost 1 base, with 13 bases spanning the gap. The CDR3 spans 15 residues. The CDR3 is CASSHEQGASYEQYF. The CDR3 coding sequence is TGTGCCAGCAGCCACGAACAGGGAGCGTCCTACGAGCAGTACTTC.

V usage is TRBV29-1 and J usage is TRBJ1-2; D is undetermined. Per the germline V gene, CDR1 is SQVTM and CDR2 is ANQGSEA. This CDR3 region has 11 residues. The V end lost 7 bases, the J end lost 6 bases, and 12 bases lay between the germline ends. The CDR3 region is CSALSANGYTF. Here the CDR3 DNA reads TGCAGCGCCCTGAGTGCCAATGGCTACACCTTC.

The CDR3 here is CAWSGRQGGQPQHF. The CDR3 nucleotides are TGTGCCTGGAGTGGTAGACAGGGAGGTCAGCCCCAGCATTTT. The rearrangement links TRBV30 to TRBJ1-5; 7 bases map to TRBD1. Germline V gene data show CDR1 as GTSNPN and CDR2 as SVGIG (reference sequence). CDR3 size: 14 residues. The V and J ends lost 1 base and 6 bases, in that order; junction bases with no gene match: 6.

The chain links TRBV5-1 to TRBJ2-3; D remains unclear. The CDR3 totals 12 residues. V was pared by 1 base and J by 2 bases, with 2 bases between. Germline assignment: CDR1 SGHRS and CDR2 YFSETQ. The CDR3 DNA is TGCGCCAGCAGCTTGCCCACAGATACGCAGTATTTT. Its protein product is CASSLPTDTQYF.